Sequencing of this T cell receptor (beta chain) was carried out in a study of T cell responses to AZD1222 COVID-19 vaccine. This clone was found once. V dropped 2 bases and J dropped 4 bases, with 19 bases sitting between them. Germline V CDR1 and CDR2: SGHNT, YYREEE (reference sequence). The CDR3 length is 17 residues. Only in-frame clones appear in the TCRdb table, and some are missing; sequencing was by immunoSEQ multiplex PCR. The table records about 120,000 clones, approximately 90% of them present only once. The receptor was isolated from an adult who received the AZD1222 COVID-19 vaccine. The chain couples TRBV5-4 to TRBJ1-3; a weak D match, TRBD1 (5 bases). The sample consisted of peripheral blood, taken 28 days after the second AZD1222 dose. As DNA, the CDR3 is TGTGCCAGCAGCTTTTTGCGGGCGGGGGGATCCGGAAACACCATATATTTT. The encoded protein is CASSFLRAGGSGNTIYF. Full variable domain (outside the CDR3, taken from reference TRBV5-4 and TRBJ1-3): ETGVTQSPTHLIKTRGQQVTLRCSSQSGHNTVSWYQQALGQGPQFIFQYYREEENGRGNFPPRFSGLQFPNYSSELNVNALELDDSALYLCASSFLRAGGSGNTIYFGEGSWLTVV.